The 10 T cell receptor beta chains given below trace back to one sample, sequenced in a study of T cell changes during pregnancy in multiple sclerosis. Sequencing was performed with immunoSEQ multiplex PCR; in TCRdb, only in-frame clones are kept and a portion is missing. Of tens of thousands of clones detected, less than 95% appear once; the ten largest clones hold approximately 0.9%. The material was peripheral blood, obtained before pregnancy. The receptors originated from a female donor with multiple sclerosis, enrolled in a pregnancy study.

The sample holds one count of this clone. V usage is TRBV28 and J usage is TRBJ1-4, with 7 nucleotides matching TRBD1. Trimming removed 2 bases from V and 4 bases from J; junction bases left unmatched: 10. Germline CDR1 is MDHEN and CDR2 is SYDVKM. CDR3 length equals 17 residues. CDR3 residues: CASSLLAGGRINEKLFF. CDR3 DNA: TGTGCCAGCAGTTTACTCGCAGGGGGAAGAATTAATGAAAAACTGTTTTTT.

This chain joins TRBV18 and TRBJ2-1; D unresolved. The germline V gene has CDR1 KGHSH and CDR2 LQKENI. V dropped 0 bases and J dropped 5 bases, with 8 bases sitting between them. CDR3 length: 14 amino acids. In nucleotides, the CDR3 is TGTGCCAGCTCACCACCGTGGAGCAACAATGAGCAGTTCTTC. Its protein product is CASSPPWSNNEQFF.

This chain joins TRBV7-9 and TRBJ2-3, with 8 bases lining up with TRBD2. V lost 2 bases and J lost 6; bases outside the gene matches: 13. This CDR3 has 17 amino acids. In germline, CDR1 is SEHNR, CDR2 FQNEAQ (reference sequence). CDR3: CASSLPLAGGSVDTQYF. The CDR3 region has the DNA TGTGCCAGCAGCTTACCACTTGCGGGAGGTAGCGTCGATACGCAGTATTTT.

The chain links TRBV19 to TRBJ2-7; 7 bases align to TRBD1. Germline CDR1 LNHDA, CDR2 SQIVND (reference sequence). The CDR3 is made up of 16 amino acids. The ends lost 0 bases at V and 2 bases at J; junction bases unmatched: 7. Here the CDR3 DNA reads TGTGCCAGTAGTATAGATCCCGGGACAGTCACCTACGAGCAGTACTTC. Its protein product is CASSIDPGTVTYEQYF. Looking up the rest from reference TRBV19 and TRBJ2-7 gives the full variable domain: DGGITQSPKYLFRKEGQNVTLSCEQNLNHDAMYWYRQDPGQGLRLIYYSQIVNDFQKGDIAEGYSVSREKKESFPLTVTSAQKNPTAFYLCASSIDPGTVTYEQYFGPGTRLTVT.

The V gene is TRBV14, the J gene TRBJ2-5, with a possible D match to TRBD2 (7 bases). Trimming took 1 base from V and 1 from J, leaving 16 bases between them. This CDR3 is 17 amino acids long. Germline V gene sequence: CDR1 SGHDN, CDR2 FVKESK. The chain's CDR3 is CASSQGGRGALQETQYF. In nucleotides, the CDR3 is TGTGCCAGCAGCCAAGGAGGGAGGGGGGCACTCCAAGAGACCCAGTACTTC.

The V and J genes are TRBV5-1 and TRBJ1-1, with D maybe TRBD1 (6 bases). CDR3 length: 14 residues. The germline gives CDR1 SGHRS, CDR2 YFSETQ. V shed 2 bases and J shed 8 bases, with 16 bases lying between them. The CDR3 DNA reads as TGCGCCAGCAGCTTAGGACAGCTCTATGGAGAAGCTTTCTTT. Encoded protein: CASSLGQLYGEAFF.

Written as DNA, the CDR3 is TGTGCCAGCAGTGCACGGGCCAAACTAGCGCAAGATGAGCAGTTCTTC. It translates to CASSARAKLAQDEQFF. This chain joins TRBV2 and TRBJ2-1, with TRBD2 matching 7 bases. There are 16 residues in the CDR3. V gave up 4 bases and J gave up 8 bases; unmatched junction bases: 14. Germline loops: CDR1 SNHLY, CDR2 FYNNEI. Looking up the rest from reference TRBV2 and TRBJ2-1 gives the full variable domain: EPEVTQTPSHQVTQMGQEVILRCVPISNHLYFYWYRQILGQKVEFLVSFYNNEISEKSEIFDDQFSVERPDGSNFTLKIRSTKLEDSAMYFCASSARAKLAQDEQFFGPGTRLTVL.

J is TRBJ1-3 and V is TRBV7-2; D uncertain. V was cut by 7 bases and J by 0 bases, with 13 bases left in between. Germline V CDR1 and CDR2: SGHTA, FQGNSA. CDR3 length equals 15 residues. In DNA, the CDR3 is TGTGCCAGCACCCTAGGGAGACTCTCTGGAAACACCATATATTTT. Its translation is CASTLGRLSGNTIYF.

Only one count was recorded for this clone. CDR3 region: CASSQDRESGTQYF. Here the CDR3 DNA reads TGCGCCAGCAGCCAAGATCGAGAGTCAGGGACCCAGTACTTC. This sequence joins TRBV4-3 and TRBJ2-5; D unclear. The CDR3 length is 14 residues. The germline V and J ends were trimmed by 0 bases and 7 bases, with 12 bases remaining between them. CDR1 and CDR2 (germline): LGHNA, YSLEER.

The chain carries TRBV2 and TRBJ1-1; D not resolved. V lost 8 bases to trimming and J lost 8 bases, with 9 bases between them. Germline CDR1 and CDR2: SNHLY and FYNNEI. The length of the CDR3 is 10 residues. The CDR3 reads CASGGAEAFF. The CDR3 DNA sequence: TGTGCCAGCGGCGGAGCCGAAGCTTTCTTT.